This T cell receptor beta chain was recorded in a study of neoadjuvant nivolumab and ipilimumab in lung cancer. Study-wide results and caveats: Blood richness before therapy tracked richness in tumors resected after neoadjuvant therapy. TCR sequencing covered a small number of samples. TCR richness and clonality were higher in tumors than adjacent uninvolved lung. Pathologic regression was not significantly tied to TCR clonality.

Generated by immunoSEQ multiplex PCR, the TCRdb table keeps only in-frame clones and is missing some. The data hold under 5,000 clones, with 81% observed a single time. Germline trimming cut 3 bases from V and 2 bases from J; bases unmatched to any gene: 5. There are 15 residues in the CDR3. Germline loops: CDR1 SGDLS, CDR2 YYNGEE. This clone was counted a few times. Its target is unknown. The receptor's source is an adult with non-small cell lung cancer. Some clones in this sample may be carry-over from other donors' samples. The gene calls are TRBV9 and TRBJ2-1; 7 nucleotides line up with TRBD1. Specimen: normal lung tissue adjacent to the tumor, collected after neoadjuvant nivolumab, alone or with ipilimumab, at or shortly before surgery. The CDR3 is CASSAPTGPYNEQFF. CDR3 nucleotides: TGTGCCAGCAGCGCGCCGACAGGGCCCTACAATGAGCAGTTCTTC.